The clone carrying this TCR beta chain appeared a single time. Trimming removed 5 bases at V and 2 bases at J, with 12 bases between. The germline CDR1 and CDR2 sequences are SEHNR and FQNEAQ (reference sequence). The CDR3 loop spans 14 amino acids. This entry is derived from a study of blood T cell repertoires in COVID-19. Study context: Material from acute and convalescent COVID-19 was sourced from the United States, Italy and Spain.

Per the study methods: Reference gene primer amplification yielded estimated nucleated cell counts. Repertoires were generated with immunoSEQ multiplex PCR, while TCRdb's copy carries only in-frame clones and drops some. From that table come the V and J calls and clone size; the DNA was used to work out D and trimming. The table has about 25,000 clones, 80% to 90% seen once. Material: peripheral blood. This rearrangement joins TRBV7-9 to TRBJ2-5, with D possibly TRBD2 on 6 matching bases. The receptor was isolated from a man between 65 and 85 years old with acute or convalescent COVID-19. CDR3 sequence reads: CASSAEGGQETQYF. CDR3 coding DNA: TGTGCCAGCAGCGCGGAGGGCGGGCAAGAGACCCAGTACTTC. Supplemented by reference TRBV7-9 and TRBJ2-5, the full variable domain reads DTGVSQNPRHKITKRGQNVTFRCDPISEHNRLYWYRQTLGQGPEFLTYFQNEAQLEKSRLLSDRFSAERPKGSFSTLEIQRTEQGDSAMYLCASSAEGGQETQYFGPGTRLLVL.